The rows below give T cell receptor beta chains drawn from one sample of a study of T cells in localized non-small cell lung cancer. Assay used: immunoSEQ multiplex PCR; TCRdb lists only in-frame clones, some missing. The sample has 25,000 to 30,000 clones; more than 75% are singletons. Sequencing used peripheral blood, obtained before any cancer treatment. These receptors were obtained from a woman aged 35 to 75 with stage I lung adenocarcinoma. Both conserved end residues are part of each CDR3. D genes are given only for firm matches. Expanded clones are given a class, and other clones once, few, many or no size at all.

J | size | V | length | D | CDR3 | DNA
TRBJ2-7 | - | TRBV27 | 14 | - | CASSLQGPPYEQYF | TGTGCCAGCAGTTTGCAGGGGCCTCCCTACGAGCAGTACTTC
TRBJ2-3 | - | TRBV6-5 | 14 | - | CASSSLGSTDTQYF | TGTGCCAGCAGTTCACTAGGAAGCACAGATACGCAGTATTTT
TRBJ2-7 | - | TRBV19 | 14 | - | CASSNRQGSYEQYF | TGTGCCAGTAGCAACCGGCAGGGCTCCTACGAGCAGTACTTC
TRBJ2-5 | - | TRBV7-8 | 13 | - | CATLFAGRETQYF | TGTGCCACCTTATTTGCCGGGAGAGAGACCCAGTACTTC
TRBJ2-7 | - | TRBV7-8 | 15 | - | CASSLVGGFSYEQYF | TGTGCCAGCAGCTTAGTCGGCGGATTTTCCTACGAGCAGTACTTC
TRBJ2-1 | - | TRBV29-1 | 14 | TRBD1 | CSVDETGVNNEQFF | TGCAGCGTGGATGAGACAGGGGTCAACAATGAGCAGTTCTTC
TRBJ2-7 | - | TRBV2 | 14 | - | CASSTSGTLYEQYF | TGTGCCAGTTCAACGAGCGGTACCCTCTACGAGCAGTACTTC
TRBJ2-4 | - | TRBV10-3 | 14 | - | CAISDWQGKNIQYF | TGTGCCATCAGTGATTGGCAGGGCAAAAACATTCAGTACTTC
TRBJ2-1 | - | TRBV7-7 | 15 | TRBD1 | CASSSRQGAGNEQFF | TGTGCCAGCAGCTCAAGACAGGGGGCCGGTAATGAGCAGTTCTTC
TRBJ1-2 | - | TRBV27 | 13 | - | CASSPAGGGGYTF | TGTGCCAGCAGCCCAGCGGGGGGCGGTGGCTACACCTTC
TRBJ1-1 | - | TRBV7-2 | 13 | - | CASSLPGNTEAFF | TGTGCCAGCAGCTTACCAGGGAACACTGAAGCTTTCTTT
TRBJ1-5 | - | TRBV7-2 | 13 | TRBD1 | CASSVQGNQPQHF | TGTGCCAGCAGCGTACAGGGGAATCAGCCCCAGCATTTT
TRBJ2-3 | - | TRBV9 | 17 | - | CASSPQGGQSYTDTQYF | TGTGCCAGCAGCCCTCAAGGCGGACAAAGTTACACAGATACGCAGTATTTT
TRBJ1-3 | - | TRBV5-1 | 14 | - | CASRQSGSGNTIYF | TGCGCCAGCAGACAGTCGGGGTCTGGAAACACCATATATTTT
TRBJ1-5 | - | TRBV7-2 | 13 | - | CASSPQGNQPQHF | TGTGCCAGCAGCCCCCAGGGGAATCAGCCCCAGCATTTT
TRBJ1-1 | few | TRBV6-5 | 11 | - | CASSSSMKAFF | TGTGCCAGCAGTTCCTCCATGAAAGCTTTCTTT
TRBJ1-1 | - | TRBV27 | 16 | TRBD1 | CASTNTGQGAAVKAFF | TGTGCCAGCACCAACACTGGACAGGGGGCCGCTGTGAAAGCTTTCTTT
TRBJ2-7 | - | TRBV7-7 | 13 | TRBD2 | CASSLGRGGEQYF | TGTGCCAGCAGCCTCGGGAGGGGGGGCGAGCAGTACTTC
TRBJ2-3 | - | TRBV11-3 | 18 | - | CASSELTFGIGPTDTQYF | TGTGCCAGCAGCGAACTTACTTTCGGGATCGGACCTACAGATACGCAGTATTTT
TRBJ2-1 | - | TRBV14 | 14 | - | CASSLAGRLNEQFF | TGTGCCAGCAGCCTGGCTGGACGACTCAATGAGCAGTTCTTC
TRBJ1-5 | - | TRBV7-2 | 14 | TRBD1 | CASSLGQPDQPQHF | TGTGCCAGCAGCTTGGGACAGCCCGATCAGCCCCAGCATTTT
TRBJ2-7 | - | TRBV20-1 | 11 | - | CSARPGGEQYF | TGCAGTGCTAGACCCGGTGGGGAGCAGTACTTC
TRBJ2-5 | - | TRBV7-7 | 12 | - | CASSPQGETQYF | TGTGCCAGCAGCCCTCAGGGAGAGACCCAGTACTTC
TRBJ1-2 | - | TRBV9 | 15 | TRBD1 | CASSFAGTGGFGYTF | TGTGCCAGCAGCTTCGCCGGGACAGGGGGCTTTGGCTACACCTTC
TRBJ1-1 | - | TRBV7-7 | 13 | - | CASSSSRGAEAFF | TGTGCCAGCAGCTCTAGTCGAGGGGCTGAAGCTTTCTTT
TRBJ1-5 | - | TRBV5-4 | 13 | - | CASSLEGSKPQHF | TGTGCCAGCAGCTTGGAAGGGTCTAAGCCCCAGCATTTT
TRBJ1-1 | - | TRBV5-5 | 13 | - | CASSTGINTEAFF | TGTGCCAGCAGTACAGGGATAAACACTGAAGCTTTCTTT
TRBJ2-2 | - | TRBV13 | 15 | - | CASRSRGGPTGELFF | TGTGCCAGCAGGAGTAGGGGGGGTCCAACCGGGGAGCTGTTTTTT
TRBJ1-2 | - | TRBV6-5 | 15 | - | CASSPLSQGSYGYTF | TGTGCCAGCAGTCCCCTGTCGCAGGGGAGCTATGGCTACACCTTC
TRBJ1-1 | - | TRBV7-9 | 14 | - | CASSFGSGVTEAFF | TGTGCCAGCAGCTTTGGATCAGGGGTGACTGAAGCTTTCTTT
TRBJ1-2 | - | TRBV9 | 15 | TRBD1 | CASSVGATGGYGYTF | TGTGCCAGCAGCGTAGGGGCGACAGGGGGCTATGGCTACACCTTC
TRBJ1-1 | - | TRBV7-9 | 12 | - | CASSLQGLEAFF | TGTGCCAGCAGCCTGCAAGGCCTCGAAGCTTTCTTT
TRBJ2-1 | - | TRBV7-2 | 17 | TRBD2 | CASSLGLAGGRGNEQFF | TGTGCCAGCAGCTTAGGACTAGCGGGGGGTAGGGGCAATGAGCAGTTCTTC
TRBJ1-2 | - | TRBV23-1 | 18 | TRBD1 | CASSHPGRDSPKPGGYTF | TGCGCCAGCAGTCACCCTGGCCGGGACAGTCCCAAGCCGGGAGGCTACACCTTC
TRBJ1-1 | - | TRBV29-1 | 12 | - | CSVVPMNTEAFF | TGCAGCGTTGTTCCCATGAACACTGAAGCTTTCTTT
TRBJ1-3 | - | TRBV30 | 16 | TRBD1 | CASALGQGSSGNTIYF | TGTGCTTCGGCCCTGGGACAGGGGAGCTCTGGAAACACCATATATTTT
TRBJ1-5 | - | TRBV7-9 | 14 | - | CASSYSSSNQPQHF | TGTGCCAGCAGCTACTCCAGCAGCAATCAGCCCCAGCATTTT
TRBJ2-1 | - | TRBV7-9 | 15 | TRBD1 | CASSQGAGTHNEQFF | TGTGCCAGCAGCCAGGGGGCAGGAACCCACAATGAGCAGTTCTTC
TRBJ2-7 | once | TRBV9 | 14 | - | CASSVEGDSYEQYF | TGTGCCAGCAGCGTAGAAGGAGACTCCTACGAGCAGTACTTC
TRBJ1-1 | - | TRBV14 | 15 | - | CASSPQSQGGTEAFF | TGTGCCAGCAGCCCGCAAAGCCAAGGGGGGACTGAAGCTTTCTTT
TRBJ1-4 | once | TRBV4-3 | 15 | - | CASSQDGGRLDKLFF | TGCGCCAGCAGCCAAGATGGGGGCAGGTTGGATAAACTGTTTTTT
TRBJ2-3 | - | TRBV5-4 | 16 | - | CASSLDWDTSTDTQYF | TGTGCCAGCAGCTTGGATTGGGACACCTCCACAGATACGCAGTATTTT
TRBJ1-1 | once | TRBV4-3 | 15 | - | CASSPRTSGNTEAFF | TGCGCCAGCAGCCCTAGAACCTCAGGGAACACTGAAGCTTTCTTT
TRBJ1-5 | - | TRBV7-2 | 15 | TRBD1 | CASSLGDRPSQPQHF | TGTGCCAGCAGCTTAGGGGACAGGCCCAGTCAGCCCCAGCATTTT
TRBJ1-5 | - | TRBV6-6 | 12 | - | CASSYAGQPQHF | TGTGCCAGCAGTTACGCGGGACAGCCCCAGCATTTT
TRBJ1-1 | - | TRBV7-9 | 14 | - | CASSLRPLNTEAFF | TGTGCCAGCAGCCTACGACCCTTGAACACTGAAGCTTTCTTT
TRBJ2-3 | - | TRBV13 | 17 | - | CASRGRITSPSTDTQYF | TGTGCCAGCCGGGGGCGAATCACGTCCCCTAGCACAGATACGCAGTATTTT
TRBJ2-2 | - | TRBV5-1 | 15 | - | CASSLRRGQDGELFF | TGCGCCAGCAGCTTGAGGAGGGGGCAGGACGGGGAGCTGTTTTTT
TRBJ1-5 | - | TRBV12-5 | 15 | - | CASGLERGFGQPQHF | TGTGCTAGTGGTTTAGAAAGGGGCTTCGGTCAGCCCCAGCATTTT
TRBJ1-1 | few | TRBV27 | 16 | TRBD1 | CASSPGQGVGDTEAFF | TGTGCCAGCAGCCCGGGACAGGGGGTGGGGGACACTGAAGCTTTCTTT
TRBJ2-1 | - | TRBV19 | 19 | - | CASSTGGAGRGSSYNEQFF | TGTGCCAGTAGTACAGGGGGCGCTGGGCGGGGGAGCTCCTACAATGAGCAGTTCTTC
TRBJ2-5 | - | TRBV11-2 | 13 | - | CASSLNRGETQYF | TGTGCCAGCAGCTTGAATCGAGGAGAGACCCAGTACTTC
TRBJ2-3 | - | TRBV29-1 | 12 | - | CSASQGPDTQYF | TGCAGCGCCTCTCAGGGCCCAGATACGCAGTATTTT
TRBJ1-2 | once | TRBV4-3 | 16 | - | CASSQVMSLANYGYTF | TGCGCCAGCAGCCAAGTGATGAGCTTAGCTAACTATGGCTACACCTTC
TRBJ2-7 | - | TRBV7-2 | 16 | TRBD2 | CASSFEGTSGTYEQYF | TGTGCCAGCAGCTTCGAGGGGACTAGCGGGACCTACGAGCAGTACTTC
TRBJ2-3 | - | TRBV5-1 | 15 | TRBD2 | CASSPFGGSTDTQYF | TGCGCCAGCAGCCCCTTCGGGGGGAGCACAGATACGCAGTATTTT